The T cell receptor beta chain under discussion was sequenced for a study of T-cell memory formation after mild COVID-19. Study-wide background: For the most part, TCR clusters were specific to one donor.

Losses at the gene ends were 5 bases for V and 4 bases for J; bases not matched to a gene: 11. Germline CDR1 is MNHEY and CDR2 is SVGAGI. The CDR3 runs 16 residues. This clonotype has more than one count but fewer than ten. Antigen: not known. TCRdb recomputed calls from the 5' RACE reads with MiXCR, one row per CDR3 protein. In the table there are over 300,000 distinct CDR3 sequences, 20% to 25% of which are singletons. General study results and limits: Contracting CD4+ clones lay largely in CM and EM, with CD8+ ones residing in EMRA. There were some responding clones in pre-infection memory, which suggested that cross-reactive memory had joined.

Sample: PBMCs or a T cell subset sorted from them (not recorded which). The sequence was obtained from a man between 18 and 29 years old who had mild COVID-19 (a few samples of this study predate the infection). Cell type and time point are not known. V and J are TRBV6-5 and TRBJ1-3; 7 bases map to TRBD1. CDR3 amino acids: CASSPQGREFGNTIYF. The DNA of the CDR3 is TGTGCCAGCAGTCCACAGGGGAGGGAATTCGGAAACACCATATATTTT.